This is a list of T cell receptor beta chains from one sample in a study of CD8 T cells in ankylosing spondylitis. Each CDR3 protein gets one entry after TCRdb re-called the 5' RACE reads with MiXCR. Altogether 250,000 or so distinct CDR3 sequences are present, 15% to 20% being singletons, with the ten largest covering more than 25%. The sample comprised blood, either unsorted or a sorted T cell fraction (not recorded which). These receptors were collected from a male donor with ankylosing spondylitis or in good health (not recorded which). Both conserved end residues are part of each CDR3. A D gene is named only where the DNA matches it firmly. Size tells how often a clone was seen (once, few, many) or the class of an expanded clone, and some rows leave it out.

D	V	size	J	CDR3	DNA
TRBD1	TRBV27	-	TRBJ2-1	CASRPLSGTGVFEVHNEQFF	TGTGCCAGCAGACCTCTCTCCGGGACAGGGGTGTTTGAAGTCCACAATGAGCAGTTCTTC
-	TRBV15	few	TRBJ1-2	CATSRESGNYGYTF	TGTGCCACCAGCAGAGAGTCGGGGAACTATGGCTACACCTTC
-	TRBV29-1	few	TRBJ2-2	CSVEWDTGELFF	TGCAGCGTCGAGTGGGACACCGGGGAGCTGTTTTTT
TRBD1	TRBV2	few	TRBJ2-7	CASSTRTGAEQYF	TGTGCCAGCAGTACAAGGACAGGGGCCGAGCAGTACTTC
TRBD1	TRBV19	few	TRBJ2-1	CASSPLLGQGAGQFF	TGTGCCAGTAGTCCATTGTTGGGACAGGGGGCTGGGCAGTTCTTC
-	TRBV12-3/TRBV12-4	-	TRBJ2-7	CASSLFRYEQYF	TGTGCCAGCAGTTTATTCAGATACGAGCAGTACTTC
-	TRBV13	-	TRBJ2-7	CASSLAPGAWQYF	TGTGCCAGCAGCTTAGCTCCTGGGGCTTGGCAGTACTTC
TRBD2	TRBV5-1	-	TRBJ2-3	CASSWDGTSGRGDTQYF	TGCGCCAGCAGCTGGGATGGGACTAGCGGGAGGGGAGATACGCAGTATTTT
TRBD1	TRBV27	-	TRBJ2-7	CASSPRGQGVFYEQYF	TGTGCCAGCAGTCCCCGTGGGCAGGGGGTCTTCTACGAGCAGTACTTC
-	TRBV20-1	-	TRBJ2-7	CSASRGYEQYF	TGCAGTGCCTCTAGGGGATACGAGCAGTACTTC
TRBD2	TRBV28	many	TRBJ2-5	CASSLTAGGQETQYF	TGTGCCAGCAGTTTAACGGCGGGAGGGCAGGAGACCCAGTACTTC
-	TRBV20-1	few	TRBJ1-1	CSAGSGSTEAFF	TGCAGTGCTGGATCAGGGAGTACTGAAGCTTTCTTT
TRBD1	TRBV9	-	TRBJ2-3	CASSGPGQGFADTQYF	TGTGCCAGCAGCGGACCGGGACAGGGGTTCGCAGATACGCAGTATTTT
TRBD1	TRBV20-1	few	TRBJ2-3	CSASADRARTDTQYF	TGCAGTGCTAGCGCGGACAGGGCCCGCACAGATACGCAGTATTTT
TRBD1	TRBV29-1	few	TRBJ2-2	CSGQGPNTGELFF	TGCAGCGGACAGGGTCCAAACACCGGGGAGCTGTTTTTT
-	TRBV29-1	-	TRBJ1-2	CSVDTNYGYTF	TGCAGCGTTGACACCAACTATGGCTACACCTTC
-	TRBV4-2	large	TRBJ2-2	CASSPLNTGELFF	TGTGCCAGCAGCCCCTTGAACACCGGGGAGCTGTTTTTT
-	TRBV11-2	few	TRBJ2-7	CASSPIQTGDEQYF	TGTGCCAGCAGCCCCATTCAGACGGGCGACGAGCAGTACTTC
-	TRBV4-3	many	TRBJ1-6	CASSHLRTGNSPLHF	TGCGCCAGCAGCCATCTAAGGACGGGAAATTCACCCCTCCACTTT
-	TRBV5-1	many	TRBJ2-7	CASSLDGSSYEQYF	TGCGCCAGCAGCTTGGACGGCAGCTCCTACGAGCAGTACTTC
-	TRBV9	-	TRBJ2-1	CASSVAGASGEQFF	TGTGCCAGCAGCGTAGCGGGAGCGTCCGGTGAGCAGTTCTTC
TRBD1	TRBV20-1	-	TRBJ2-7	CSARGERGPNEQYF	TGCAGTGCTAGGGGAGAAAGGGGGCCCAACGAGCAGTACTTC
-	TRBV14	-	TRBJ2-3	CASSQDMASVLRTDTQYF	TGTGCCAGCAGCCAAGATATGGCTAGCGTCCTGCGGACAGATACGCAGTATTTT
TRBD2	TRBV5-6	-	TRBJ2-3	CASSLGLAGSTDTQYF	TGTGCCAGCAGCTTAGGACTAGCGGGATCCACAGATACGCAGTATTTT
-	TRBV6-1	many	TRBJ2-1	CASSEGPGSYNEQFF	TGTGCCAGCAGTGAAGGGCCCGGGAGCTACAATGAGCAGTTCTTC
-	TRBV20-1	once	TRBJ2-7	CSVPGQPRVEQYF	TGCAGTGTTCCGGGACAACCCAGAGTCGAGCAGTACTTC
-	TRBV7-6	-	TRBJ2-3	CASSPAGWAVSTDTQYF	TGTGCCAGCAGCCCGGCCGGTTGGGCGGTTAGCACAGATACGCAGTATTTT
-	TRBV20-1	many	TRBJ2-2	CSARIRNTGELFF	TGCAGTGCTAGGATACGAAACACCGGGGAGCTGTTTTTT
-	TRBV24-1	many	TRBJ2-7	CATSDTGAEQYF	TGTGCCACCAGTGATACGGGGGCCGAGCAGTACTTC
-	TRBV4-2	many	TRBJ2-1	CASSPPGSSGNEQFF	TGTGCCAGCAGCCCCCCAGGGTCGAGCGGGAATGAGCAGTTCTTC
-	TRBV12-3/TRBV12-4	-	TRBJ2-2	CASTLVGYTGELFF	TGTGCCAGCACTTTGGTAGGGTACACCGGGGAGCTGTTTTTT
-	TRBV6-1	-	TRBJ2-1	CASSTLNYNEQFF	TGTGCCAGCTCTACACTAAACTACAATGAGCAGTTCTTC
-	TRBV12-3/TRBV12-4	-	TRBJ2-1	CASSSRGPRDEQFF	TGTGCCAGCAGTTCTCGCGGCCCAAGGGATGAGCAGTTCTTC
-	TRBV7-9	-	TRBJ2-5	CASSFVLGWVQETQYF	TGTGCCAGCAGCTTTGTCCTGGGTTGGGTACAAGAGACCCAGTACTTC
TRBD2	TRBV6-1	few	TRBJ2-1	CASSGPREDPDNEQFF	TGTGCCAGCAGTGGTCCTCGGGAGGACCCTGATAATGAGCAGTTCTTC
-	TRBV6-5	few	TRBJ1-1	CASSYGREAFF	TGTGCCAGCAGTTACGGGAGGGAAGCTTTCTTT
-	TRBV6-5	-	TRBJ2-3	CASSYAVGSTDTQYF	TGTGCCAGCAGTTACGCCGTAGGTAGCACAGATACGCAGTATTTT
TRBD1	TRBV7-6	-	TRBJ1-1	CASRTGGAGTEAFF	TGTGCCAGCAGGACAGGGGGCGCGGGAACTGAAGCTTTCTTT
-	TRBV29-1	few	TRBJ1-1	CSVGEWEGLEAFF	TGCAGCGTTGGAGAATGGGAGGGGCTCGAAGCTTTCTTT
-	TRBV11-2	many	TRBJ2-7	CASSLRSGTVYEQYF	TGTGCCAGCAGCTTAAGGTCAGGGACCGTCTACGAGCAGTACTTC
-	TRBV25-1	few	TRBJ1-1	CASSESGGLNTEAFF	TGTGCCAGCAGTGAGTCCGGGGGCTTGAACACTGAAGCTTTCTTT
TRBD2	TRBV11-2	-	TRBJ2-3	CASSLPARIAGGPPDTQYF	TGTGCCAGCAGCCTCCCGGCACGTATAGCGGGAGGGCCGCCAGATACGCAGTATTTT
-	TRBV28	few	TRBJ2-1	CASSSQDRDEQFF	TGTGCCAGCAGCTCGCAGGATCGGGATGAGCAGTTCTTC
-	TRBV12-3/TRBV12-4	-	TRBJ2-1	CASSSDLGHNEQFF	TGTGCCAGCAGTTCCGATCTCGGGCACAATGAGCAGTTCTTC
-	TRBV28	-	TRBJ2-1	CASTDILDNEQFF	TGTGCCAGCACTGATATATTGGACAATGAGCAGTTCTTC
TRBD2	TRBV20-1	many	TRBJ2-7	CSASLREYGEQYF	TGCAGTGCTAGTCTGCGGGAGTACGGCGAGCAGTACTTC
TRBD1	TRBV6-1	many	TRBJ2-3	CASSLRGTGTGIPTDTQYF	TGTGCCAGCAGCCTCAGGGGGACCGGGACAGGGATACCAACAGATACGCAGTATTTT
TRBD1	TRBV3-1	many	TRBJ1-2	CASSPRDREDGYTF	TGTGCCAGCAGCCCCCGGGACAGGGAGGACGGCTACACCTTC